The 26 T cell receptor beta chains presented below share a single source sample, sequenced in a study of cytomegalovirus exposure and HLA in healthy donors. With 60 Vbeta and 13 Jbeta primers, the PCR was carried out. TCRdb's table, derived via immunoSEQ multiplex PCR, lists solely in-frame clones and lacks some. This table holds some 50,000 clones, about 70% found once. Material: PBMCs. The receptors stem from a man aged 25-40 years in good health and CMV-seronegative.

This rearrangement joins TRBV10-3 to TRBJ1-3, with D possibly being TRBD1 (5 bases). The V gene lost 8 bases and the J gene lost 4 bases, with 12 bases spanning the gap. CDR3 length equals 13 residues. Germline V gene lookup returns CDR1 ENHRY and CDR2 SYGVKD. The CDR3 coding sequence is TGTGCCATCGGACAAGCAGGGGGAAACACCATATATTTT. This sequence encodes CAIGQAGGNTIYF.

Within the sample, this clone is medium-sized. This chain uses TRBV6-1 with TRBJ1-1; D ambiguous. V was clipped by 3 bases and J by 4 bases, with 12 bases between them. The CDR3 totals 14 residues. Germline CDR1 and CDR2: MNHNS and SASEGT. The CDR3 loop reads CASSDGEEATEAFF. In DNA form, the CDR3 reads TGTGCCAGCAGTGACGGGGAAGAGGCCACTGAAGCTTTCTTT.

The rearrangement links TRBV30 to TRBJ1-2, with D maybe TRBD1 (6 bases). V lost 5 bases to trimming and J lost 4 bases, with 8 bases between them. Germline lookup yields CDR1 GTSNPN and CDR2 SVGIG (reference sequence). This CDR3 comprises 11 residues. CDR3 nucleotide sequence: TGTGCCTGGCGGGACACCTATGGCTACACCTTC. This encodes CAWRDTYGYTF.

This chain uses TRBV6-5 with TRBJ2-7, with TRBD2 identical over 7 bases. CDR1 and CDR2 (germline): MNHEY, SVGAGI. This CDR3 spans 13 amino acids. Unmatched junction bases numbered 5, after V lost 4 bases and J lost 5 bases. The CDR3 here is CASSWGGINEQYF. The CDR3 region has the DNA TGTGCCAGCAGTTGGGGAGGGATCAACGAGCAGTACTTC.

The rearrangement uses TRBV29-1 and TRBJ2-3; tentatively, D is TRBD1 (6 bases). Germline CDR1 SQVTM, CDR2 ANQGSEA. This CDR3 has 16 residues. V was trimmed by 7 bases and J by 0 bases, leaving 20 bases between them. This CDR3 is CSANASTGPSTDTQYF. In DNA, the CDR3 is TGCAGCGCCAATGCTAGCACAGGGCCAAGCACAGATACGCAGTATTTT.

This chain joins TRBV6-1 and TRBJ1-5, with 8 bases that match TRBD1. The germline V gene encodes CDR1 MNHNS and CDR2 SASEGT. Losses at the gene ends were 1 base for V and 4 bases for J; bases not matched to a gene: 3. The CDR3 runs 15 residues. CDR3 nucleotides: TGTGCCAGCAGTGAAGGACAGGGGCGGAATCAGCCCCAGCATTTT. Translating gives CASSEGQGRNQPQHF.

This rearrangement joins TRBV6-6 to TRBJ2-7; 11 positions agree with TRBD2. The CDR3 extends over 15 amino acids. Germline CDR1 and CDR2: MNHNY and SVGAGI (reference sequence). V lost 6 bases, J lost 2 bases, and 6 bases stayed unmatched. As DNA, the CDR3 is TGTGCCAGCAGCCTGCCGGGACTAGCGGCCTACGAGCAGTACTTC. The encoded protein is CASSLPGLAAYEQYF.

CDR3 sequence reads: CASTPNGNRDYEQYF. CDR3 in DNA: TGTGCCAGCACCCCCAACGGGAACAGGGACTACGAGCAGTACTTC. The rearrangement links TRBV27 to TRBJ2-7; tentatively, D is TRBD1 (6 bases). The germline gives CDR1 MNHEY, CDR2 SMNVEV (reference sequence). There are 15 residues in the CDR3. Trimming took off 7 bases at V and 3 bases at J, with 19 bases between the two ends.

This clone was seen more than once but under ten times. V and J are TRBV7-6 and TRBJ1-1; D unresolved. Trimming took off 4 bases at V and 0 bases at J, with 6 bases between the two ends. The CDR3 totals 13 residues. The V gene's germline CDR1 is SGHVS and CDR2 FNYEAQ. The chain's CDR3 is CASSSKMNTEAFF. The CDR3 region has the DNA TGTGCCAGCAGCTCAAAAATGAACACTGAAGCTTTCTTT.

This sequence joins TRBV7-8 and TRBJ1-5; TRBD1 aligns across 7 bases. The length of the CDR3 is 15 residues. Germline trimming cut 6 bases from V and 0 bases from J; bases unmatched to any gene: 5. Germline lookup yields CDR1 SGHVS and CDR2 FQNEAQ. This chain's CDR3 is CASSRTGASNQPQHF. The DNA of the CDR3 is TGTGCCAGCAGTCGGACAGGCGCTAGCAATCAGCCCCAGCATTTT. Full variable domain (rest looked up from reference TRBV7-8 and TRBJ1-5): GAGVSQSPRYKVAKRGQDVALRCDPISGHVSLFWYQQALGQGPEFLTYFQNEAQLDKSGLPSDRFFAERPEGSVSTLKIQRTQQEDSAVYLCASSRTGASNQPQHFGDGTRLSIL.

This clone was counted between two and nine times. CDR3 protein: CASTRGTNTEAFF. For the CDR3, the DNA is TGTGCCAGCACTAGGGGGACGAACACTGAAGCTTTCTTT. J is TRBJ1-1 and V is TRBV6-1; D may be TRBD1 (6 bases). V was cut by 7 bases and J by 1 base, with 10 bases left in between. This CDR3 region has 13 residues. CDR1 MNHNS and CDR2 SASEGT come from the germline V gene.

The chain has TRBV5-1 and TRBJ1-5; TRBD1 matches 10 bases. Germline V CDR1 and CDR2: SGHRS, YFSETQ. There are 20 residues in the CDR3. Trimming removed 0 bases from V and 3 bases from J; junction bases left unmatched: 15. CDR3 DNA: TGCGCCAGCAGCTTGGACCAGGGACAGGGGTACCTCAAAAACAATCAGCCCCAGCATTTT. Its translation is CASSLDQGQGYLKNNQPQHF.

The chain carries TRBV29-1 and TRBJ2-3, with D perhaps TRBD2 (7 bases). The CDR3 extends over 14 amino acids. CDR1 is SQVTM and CDR2 is ANQGSEA in the germline V gene. The V end lost 0 bases, the J end lost 10 bases, and 17 bases lay between the germline ends. In DNA form, the CDR3 reads TGCAGCGTTGAAGACCCTCGGGGGGCGTTCCCGCAGTATTTT. Its translation: CSVEDPRGAFPQYF.

To note about this clone: Other DNA sequences within the sample encode an identical CDR3. This rearrangement joins TRBV6-1 to TRBJ1-5; D remains ambiguous. V lost 2 bases and J 4 bases, leaving 12 bases between the germline ends. The length of the CDR3 is 15 residues. The V gene's germline CDR1 is MNHNS and CDR2 SASEGT. For the CDR3, the DNA is TGTGCCAGCAGTGAACGCGTTTCTATTAATCAGCCCCAGCATTTT. Its protein is CASSERVSINQPQHF.

V is TRBV5-6 and J is TRBJ2-7, with D possibly being TRBD1 (5 bases). Germline CDR1 SGHDT, CDR2 YYEEEE. The CDR3 is made up of 14 amino acids. V was trimmed by 1 base and J by 3 bases, leaving 11 bases between them. In DNA form, the CDR3 reads TGTGCCAGCAGCTTGATTTTAGGGGTCTACGAGCAGTACTTC. Translated: CASSLILGVYEQYF.

The chain recombines TRBV4-1 with TRBJ2-3; 8 bases are a match to TRBD2. The CDR3 length is 16 residues. The germline V gene has CDR1 MGHRA and CDR2 YSYEKL. V dropped 0 bases and J dropped 0; count of bases not matched to a gene: 2. The CDR3: CASSQEAGVSTDTQYF. The CDR3 coding sequence is TGCGCCAGCAGCCAAGAAGCGGGAGTTAGCACAGATACGCAGTATTTT.

This sequence joins TRBV12-5 and TRBJ2-7; the D gene is possibly TRBD1 (5 bases). V was cut by 2 bases and J by 5 bases, with 13 bases left in between. Per the germline V gene, CDR1 is LGHNT and CDR2 is FRNRAP. The CDR3 has 14 amino acids. In DNA, the CDR3 is TGTGCTAGTGGTTTGAAATCAACAGGTGACGAGCAGTACTTC. Its protein product is CASGLKSTGDEQYF. Looking up the rest from reference TRBV12-5 and TRBJ2-7 gives the full variable domain: DARVTQTPRHKVTEMGQEVTMRCQPILGHNTVFWYRQTMMQGLELLAYFRNRAPLDDSGMPKDRFSAEMPDATLATLKIQPSEPRDSAVYFCASGLKSTGDEQYFGPGTRLTVT.

The V gene is TRBV1, the J gene TRBJ2-5; the table names TRBD1, a call not compared with the DNA. TRBV1 is annotated as a pseudogene. The CDR3 loop spans 16 amino acids. Here the CDR3 DNA reads TGCACCAGCAGCCAAGATCAGGGCAGTTCCCAAGAGACCCAGTACTTC. Amino acid sequence: CTSSQDQGSSQETQYF.

The J gene is TRBJ1-1, the V gene TRBV4-1, with D tentatively TRBD1 (5 bases). Germline V lookup: CDR1 MGHRA, CDR2 YSYEKL. With 7 bases removed from V and 0 bases from J, the gap between germline ends came to 21 bases. The CDR3 loop spans 17 amino acids. CDR3 nucleotides: TGCGCCAGCACTTTCAAGGGGCAGGGCGGTATGAACACTGAAGCTTTCTTT. Protein: CASTFKGQGGMNTEAFF.

Concerning this clone itself: At one end the junction does not follow the germline gene, possibly because of a read error. V gene TRBV4-1 combines with J gene TRBJ2-2, with unresolved D. From germline, CDR1 is MGHRA and CDR2 YSYEKL. CDR3 length: 18 amino acids. In nucleotides, the CDR3 is TGCGCCAGCAGCAAAGAAACAGTAGTGGATTCGAACACCGGGGAGCTGTTTTTT. Translated, it gives CASSKETVVDSNTGELFF.

Points on this clone: It is likely a read error: a sequence one base away is far more abundant. The chain is built from TRBV4-2 and TRBJ2-5, with 9 bases fitting TRBD1. CDR3 length: 17 amino acids. Germline CDR1 LGHNA, CDR2 YNFKEQ. V trimming: 1 base; J trimming: 4 bases; junction bases outside the gene matches: 10. CDR3 nucleotides: TGTGCCAGCAGCCAAGGGACAGGGGAGGGGTTTGGAGAGACCCAGTACTTC. The encoded protein is CASSQGTGEGFGETQYF.

This clone was detected only a few times. The rearrangement joins TRBV19 to TRBJ2-7, with 7 positions matching TRBD1. The V gene end was trimmed by 5 bases and the J gene end by 2 bases; junction bases not matched to a gene: 12. CDR1 and CDR2 (germline): LNHDA, SQIVND (reference sequence). This CDR3 is 16 amino acids long. CDR3 residues: CASSPQVNRGAYEQYF. CDR3 in DNA: TGTGCCAGTAGTCCCCAGGTGAACAGGGGCGCCTACGAGCAGTACTTC.

The rearrangement joins TRBV2 to TRBJ2-3; 9 nucleotides match TRBD2. Germline loops: CDR1 SNHLY, CDR2 FYNNEI. Trimming at V came to 8 bases and at J to 2 bases, leaving 11 bases not matched to a gene. The CDR3 is 16 amino acids. The CDR3 here is CASGLTVAGATDTQYF. The CDR3 DNA follows: TGTGCCAGCGGCTTAACGGTAGCGGGAGCCACAGATACGCAGTATTTT. The complete variable domain, with remaining parts taken from reference TRBV2 and TRBJ2-3, reads EPEVTQTPSHQVTQMGQEVILRCVPISNHLYFYWYRQILGQKVEFLVSFYNNEISEKSEIFDDQFSVERPDGSNFTLKIRSTKLEDSAMYFCASGLTVAGATDTQYFGPGTRLTVL.

J is TRBJ2-7 and V is TRBV19; D uncertain. V shed 0 bases and J shed 2 bases, with 5 bases lying between them. This CDR3 has 13 residues. From germline, CDR1 is LNHDA and CDR2 SQIVND (reference sequence). CDR3 sequence: CASSIEAAYEQYF. CDR3 sequence (DNA): TGTGCCAGTAGTATAGAGGCAGCCTACGAGCAGTACTTC.

The chain has TRBV11-2 and TRBJ2-7; possible D gene TRBD1, 5 bases. In germline, CDR1 is SGHAT, CDR2 FQNNGV. The CDR3 runs 17 residues. V lost 5 bases and J 4 bases, leaving 24 bases between the germline ends. This CDR3 is CASSPSGVGVRLYEQYF. In DNA, the CDR3 is TGTGCCAGCAGCCCAAGTGGTGTAGGGGTACGGTTGTACGAGCAGTACTTC. The whole variable domain, filled in from reference TRBV11-2 and TRBJ2-7, reads EAGVAQSPRYKIIEKRQSVAFWCNPISGHATLYWYQQILGQGPKLLIQFQNNGVVDDSQLPKDRFSAERLKGVDSTLKIQPAKLEDSAVYLCASSPSGVGVRLYEQYFGPGTRLTVT.

This chain connects TRBV6-6 to TRBJ1-1, with D tentatively TRBD1 (5 bases). Germline lookup yields CDR1 MNHNY and CDR2 SVGAGI (reference sequence). There are 12 residues in the CDR3. V lost 6 bases to trimming and J lost 6 bases, with 11 bases between them. The CDR3 loop is CASSHVGPEAFF. The DNA of the CDR3 is TGTGCCAGCAGCCATGTGGGGCCTGAAGCTTTCTTT.